These 8 T cell receptor beta chains were sequenced from one sample in a study of human T cells and chemical hapten exposure. The time point: patch test 3, about 24 weeks after DPC sensitization. Indicated treatment: therapeutic diphenylcyclopropenone sensitization with weekly scalp DPC. TCRdb used MiXCR to reprocess the RACE reads, holding one entry per CDR3 protein. The sample yields about 82,000 distinct CDR3 sequences, 13% seen once. Sequenced material: whole blood, taken in connection with sensitization to the hapten diphenylcyclopropenone (DPC). The receptors derive from a woman in her fifties or sixties with alopecia areata. Some clones in this sample may be carry-over from other donors' samples.

At least ten counts were recorded for this clonotype. The chain recombines TRBV20-1 with TRBJ2-3; 7 bases line up with TRBD2. CDR3 length: 15 residues. CDR1 and CDR2 (germline): DFQATT, SNEGSKA (reference sequence). With V trimmed by 7 bases and J by 0 bases, 10 bases remained unmatched. CDR3 nucleotide sequence: TGCAGTGAAAGGGCCAGCGGGGTTAGCACAGATACGCAGTATTTT. It specifies CSERASGVSTDTQYF.

This clonotype was picked up a small number of times. The chain is built from TRBV19 and TRBJ1-2; no clear D gene. The V gene lost 0 bases and the J gene lost 4 bases, with 15 bases spanning the gap. The CDR3 loop spans 16 amino acids. The germline gives CDR1 LNHDA, CDR2 SQIVND (reference sequence). CDR3 DNA sequence: TGTGCCAGTAGTATAGATCTCGGAGGCGCAGGCTATGGCTACACCTTC. Protein: CASSIDLGGAGYGYTF. The full variable domain, in which reference TRBV19 and TRBJ1-2 provide the parts outside the CDR3, is DGGITQSPKYLFRKEGQNVTLSCEQNLNHDAMYWYRQDPGQGLRLIYYSQIVNDFQKGDIAEGYSVSREKKESFPLTVTSAQKNPTAFYLCASSIDLGGAGYGYTFGSGTRLTVV.

This clonotype was counted between two and nine times. The chain uses TRBV11-3 and TRBJ2-1; no definite D call. The CDR3 has 13 residues. Trimming took 5 bases from V and 5 from J, leaving 10 bases between them. Germline assignment: CDR1 SGHNT and CDR2 YENEEA. As DNA, the CDR3 is TGTGCCAGCAGCCTCCGCTTAGACAATGAGCAGTTCTTC. Translating gives CASSLRLDNEQFF.

The chain has TRBV7-9 and TRBJ2-3, with D possibly TRBD2 on 5 matching bases. The CDR3 covers 13 residues. V was cut by 7 bases and J by 3 bases, with 11 bases left in between. Germline V gene sequence: CDR1 SEHNR, CDR2 FQNEAQ (reference sequence). CDR3: CASNGVWTDTQYF. In nucleotides, the CDR3 is TGTGCCAGCAACGGGGTCTGGACAGATACGCAGTATTTT. The full variable domain, rest sourced from reference TRBV7-9 and TRBJ2-3, is DTGVSQNPRHKITKRGQNVTFRCDPISEHNRLYWYRQTLGQGPEFLTYFQNEAQLEKSRLLSDRFSAERPKGSFSTLEIQRTEQGDSAMYLCASNGVWTDTQYFGPGTRLTVL.

The rearrangement joins TRBV12-3 or TRBV12-4 to TRBJ1-1; D remains unclear. CDR3 length: 14 amino acids. V was clipped by 3 bases and J by 3 bases, with 11 bases between them. CDR3 sequence: CASSFGMSYTEAFF. The DNA for the CDR3 is TGTGCCAGCAGTTTCGGGATGAGTTACACTGAAGCTTTCTTT.

This clonotype appeared many times. The chain carries TRBV11-2 and TRBJ2-1, with 8 bases fitting TRBD2. V lost 5 bases to trimming and J lost 9 bases; unmatched junction nucleotides: 9. Germline assignment: CDR1 SGHAT and CDR2 FQNNGV. The CDR3 covers 14 residues. CDR3 nucleotide sequence: TGTGCCAGCAGCCAAGCGGGAGAACCCACTGAGCAGTTCTTC. Amino acid sequence: CASSQAGEPTEQFF.

The genes are TRBV18 and TRBJ2-1; D ambiguous. Germline V gene data show CDR1 as KGHSH and CDR2 as LQKENI. The CDR3 loop spans 15 amino acids. V was pared by 2 bases and J by 4 bases, with 12 bases between. CDR3 nucleotide sequence: TGTGCCAGCTCACCAGACCGTGGAGAGTACAATGAGCAGTTCTTC. Its protein product is CASSPDRGEYNEQFF.

This clonotype was detected a few times. The chain joins TRBV20-1 to TRBJ2-7, with 10 nucleotides matching TRBD2. Germline loops: CDR1 DFQATT, CDR2 SNEGSKA (reference sequence). V trimming: 2 bases; J trimming: 4 bases; junction bases outside the gene matches: 8. This CDR3 is built from 15 residues. The DNA for the CDR3 is TGCAGTGCTAGAATCCCAGCGGGAGGGCTATACGAGCAGTACTTC. It translates to CSARIPAGGLYEQYF.